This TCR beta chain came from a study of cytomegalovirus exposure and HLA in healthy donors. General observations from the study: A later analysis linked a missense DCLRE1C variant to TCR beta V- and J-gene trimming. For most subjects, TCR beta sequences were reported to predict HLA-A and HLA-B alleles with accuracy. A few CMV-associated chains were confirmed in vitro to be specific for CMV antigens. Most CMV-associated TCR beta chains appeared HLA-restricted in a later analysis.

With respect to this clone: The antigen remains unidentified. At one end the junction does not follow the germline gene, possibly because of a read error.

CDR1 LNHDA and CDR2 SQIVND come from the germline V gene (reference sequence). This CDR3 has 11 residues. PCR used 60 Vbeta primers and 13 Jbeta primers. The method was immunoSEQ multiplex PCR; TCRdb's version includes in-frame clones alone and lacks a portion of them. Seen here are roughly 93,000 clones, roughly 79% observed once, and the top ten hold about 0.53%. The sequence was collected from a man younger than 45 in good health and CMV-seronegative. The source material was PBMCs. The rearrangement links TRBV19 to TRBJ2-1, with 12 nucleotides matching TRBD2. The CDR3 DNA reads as TGTGCCAGTAGCACTAGCGGGGGGTTGGTCTTC. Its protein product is CASSTSGGLVF.